This T cell receptor (beta chain) was obtained from a study of blood T cell repertoires in COVID-19. Study-wide context: Some COVID-19 samples were acute and others convalescent; all came from the United States, Italy and Spain. T cells, B-cell-depleted T cells, or PBMCs supplied cDNA or gDNA.

This CDR3 spans 15 amino acids. Germline CDR1 and CDR2: LNHDA and SQIVND (reference sequence). Trimming removed 5 bases from V and 8 bases from J; junction bases left unmatched: 9. Authors' analysis steps: Reference gene primer amplification in the assay estimated nucleated cell counts. Measured with immunoSEQ multiplex PCR; TCRdb has only the in-frame clones, and not every one. V and J calls and clone size come straight from that table; D and trimming were deduced from the DNA. Of around 320,000 clones listed, roughly 90% are singletons. During the 2 weeks before they entered the study, exposed participants had met someone with a PCR-confirmed or clinician-diagnosed COVID-19 case.

The TCR was taken from a woman in her 30s who had been exposed to COVID-19. The sample consisted of PBMCs or T cells enriched from blood (not recorded which). V usage is TRBV19 and J usage is TRBJ1-4; 9 bases line up with TRBD1. As DNA, the CDR3 is TGTGCCAGTAGTCCACGGGACAGGGCCATAGAAAAACTGTTTTTT. Protein product: CASSPRDRAIEKLFF.